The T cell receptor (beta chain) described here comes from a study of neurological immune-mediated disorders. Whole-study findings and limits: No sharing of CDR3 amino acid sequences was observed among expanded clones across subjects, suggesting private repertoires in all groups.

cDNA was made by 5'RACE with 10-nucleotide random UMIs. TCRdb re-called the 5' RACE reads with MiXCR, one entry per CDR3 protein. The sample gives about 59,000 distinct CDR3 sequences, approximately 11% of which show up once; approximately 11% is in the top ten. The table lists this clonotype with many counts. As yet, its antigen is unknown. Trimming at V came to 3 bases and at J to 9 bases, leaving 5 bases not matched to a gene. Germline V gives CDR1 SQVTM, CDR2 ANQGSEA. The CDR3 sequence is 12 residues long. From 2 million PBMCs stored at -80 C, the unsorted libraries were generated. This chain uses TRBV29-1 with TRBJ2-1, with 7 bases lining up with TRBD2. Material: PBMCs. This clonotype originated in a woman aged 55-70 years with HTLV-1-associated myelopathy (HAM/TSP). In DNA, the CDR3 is TGCAGCGTTGATCATATAGCGGGTGAGCAGTTCTTC. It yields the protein CSVDHIAGEQFF.